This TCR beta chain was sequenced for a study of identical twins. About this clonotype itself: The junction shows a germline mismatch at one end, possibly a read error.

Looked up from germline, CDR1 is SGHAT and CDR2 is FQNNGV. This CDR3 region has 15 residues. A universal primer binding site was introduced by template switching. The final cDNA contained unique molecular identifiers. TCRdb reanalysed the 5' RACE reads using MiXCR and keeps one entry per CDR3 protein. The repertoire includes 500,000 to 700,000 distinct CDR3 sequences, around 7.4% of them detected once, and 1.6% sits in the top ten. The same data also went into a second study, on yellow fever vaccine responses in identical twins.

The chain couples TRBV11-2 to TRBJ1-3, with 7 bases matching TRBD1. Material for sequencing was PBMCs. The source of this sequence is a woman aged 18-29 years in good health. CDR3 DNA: TGTGCCAGCAGCATTGACAGGGATCCTGGAAACACCATATGTTTT. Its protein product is CASSIDRDPGNTICF.